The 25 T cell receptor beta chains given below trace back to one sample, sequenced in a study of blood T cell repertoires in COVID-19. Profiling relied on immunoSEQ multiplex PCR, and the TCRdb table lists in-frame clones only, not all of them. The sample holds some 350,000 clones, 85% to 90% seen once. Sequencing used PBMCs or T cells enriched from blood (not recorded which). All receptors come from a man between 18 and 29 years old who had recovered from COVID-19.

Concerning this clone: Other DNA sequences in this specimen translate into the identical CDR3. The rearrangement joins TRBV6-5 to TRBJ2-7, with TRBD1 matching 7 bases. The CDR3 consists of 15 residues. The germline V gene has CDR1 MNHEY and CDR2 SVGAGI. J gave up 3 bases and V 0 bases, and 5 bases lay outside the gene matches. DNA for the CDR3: TGTGCCAGCAGTTACTCGCTTTCAGGGGGCTACGAGCAGTACTTC. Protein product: CASSYSLSGGYEQYF.

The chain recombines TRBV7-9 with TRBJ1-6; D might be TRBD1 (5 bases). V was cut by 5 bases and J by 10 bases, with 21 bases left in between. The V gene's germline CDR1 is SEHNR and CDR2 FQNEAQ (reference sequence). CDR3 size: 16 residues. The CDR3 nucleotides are TGTGCCAGCAGCACCAGCCCGAGCGGGGGGTGGTCACCCCTCCACTTT. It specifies CASSTSPSGGWSPLHF.

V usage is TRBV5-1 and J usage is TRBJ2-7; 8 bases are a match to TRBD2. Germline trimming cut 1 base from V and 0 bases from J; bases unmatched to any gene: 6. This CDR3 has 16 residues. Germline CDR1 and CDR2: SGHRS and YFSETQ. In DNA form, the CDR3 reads TGCGCCAGCAGCTTGAGTAGCGGGACCACCTCCTACGAGCAGTACTTC. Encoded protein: CASSLSSGTTSYEQYF. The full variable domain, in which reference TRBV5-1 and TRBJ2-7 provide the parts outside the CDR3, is KAGVTQTPRYLIKTRGQQVTLSCSPISGHRSVSWYQQTPGQGLQFLFEYFSETQRNKGNFPGRFSGRQFSNSRSEMNVSTLELGDSALYLCASSLSSGTTSYEQYFGPGTRLTVT.

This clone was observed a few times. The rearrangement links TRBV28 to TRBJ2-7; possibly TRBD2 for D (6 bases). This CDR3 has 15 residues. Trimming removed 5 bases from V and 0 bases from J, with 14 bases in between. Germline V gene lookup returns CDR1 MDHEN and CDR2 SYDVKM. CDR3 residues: CASSTPGLRSYEQYF. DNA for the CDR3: TGTGCCAGCAGTACCCCGGGACTCCGCTCCTACGAGCAGTACTTC.

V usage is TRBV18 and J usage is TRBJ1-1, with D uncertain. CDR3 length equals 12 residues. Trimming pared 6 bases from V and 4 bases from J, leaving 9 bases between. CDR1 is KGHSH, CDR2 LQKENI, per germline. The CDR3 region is CASSHYGTEAFF. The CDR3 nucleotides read TGTGCCAGCTCGCACTATGGCACTGAAGCTTTCTTT.

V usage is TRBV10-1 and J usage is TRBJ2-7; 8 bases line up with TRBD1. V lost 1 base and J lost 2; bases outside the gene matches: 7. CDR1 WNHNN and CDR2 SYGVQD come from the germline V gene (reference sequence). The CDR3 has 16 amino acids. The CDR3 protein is CASSEYPPGQAYEQYF. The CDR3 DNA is TGCGCCAGCAGTGAGTATCCCCCGGGACAGGCCTACGAGCAGTACTTC.

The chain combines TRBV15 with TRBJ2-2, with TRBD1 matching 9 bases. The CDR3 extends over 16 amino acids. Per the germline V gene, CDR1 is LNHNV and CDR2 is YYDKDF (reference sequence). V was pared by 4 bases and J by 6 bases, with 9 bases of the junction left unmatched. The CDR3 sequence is CATSTRTGVWAGELFF. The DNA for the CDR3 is TGTGCCACCAGCACACGGACAGGGGTATGGGCCGGGGAGCTGTTTTTT.

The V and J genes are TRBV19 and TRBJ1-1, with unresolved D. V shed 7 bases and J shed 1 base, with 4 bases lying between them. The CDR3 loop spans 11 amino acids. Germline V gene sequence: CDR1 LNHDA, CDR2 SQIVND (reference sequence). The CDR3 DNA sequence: TGTGCCAGTAAGCGGAACACTGAAGCTTTCTTT. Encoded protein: CASKRNTEAFF.

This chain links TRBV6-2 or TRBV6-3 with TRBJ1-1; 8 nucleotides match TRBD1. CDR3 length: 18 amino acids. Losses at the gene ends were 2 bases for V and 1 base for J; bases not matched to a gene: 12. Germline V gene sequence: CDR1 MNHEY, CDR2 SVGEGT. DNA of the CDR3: TGTGCCAGCAGTTACCCAATCGGGGACAGGAGGGGGAACACTGAAGCTTTCTTT. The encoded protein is CASSYPIGDRRGNTEAFF.

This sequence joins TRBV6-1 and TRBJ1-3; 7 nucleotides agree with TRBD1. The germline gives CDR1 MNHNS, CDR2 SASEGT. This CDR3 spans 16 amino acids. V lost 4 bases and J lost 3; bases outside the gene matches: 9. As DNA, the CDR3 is TGTGCCAGCAGTGTTATTACAGGGGATCGTGGAAACACCATATATTTT. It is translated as CASSVITGDRGNTIYF.

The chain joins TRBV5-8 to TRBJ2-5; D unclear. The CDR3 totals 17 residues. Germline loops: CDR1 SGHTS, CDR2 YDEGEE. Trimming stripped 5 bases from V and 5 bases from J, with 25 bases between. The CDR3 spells CASRPLTTTIARETQYF. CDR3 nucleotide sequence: TGTGCCAGCAGACCCCTTACGACAACAATCGCAAGGGAGACCCAGTACTTC.

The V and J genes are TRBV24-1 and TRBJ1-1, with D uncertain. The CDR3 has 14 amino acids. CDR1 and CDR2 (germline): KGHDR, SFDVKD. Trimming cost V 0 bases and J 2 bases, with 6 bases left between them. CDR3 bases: TGTGCCACCAGTGATTTGGAGAGTAACACTGAAGCTTTCTTT. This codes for CATSDLESNTEAFF.

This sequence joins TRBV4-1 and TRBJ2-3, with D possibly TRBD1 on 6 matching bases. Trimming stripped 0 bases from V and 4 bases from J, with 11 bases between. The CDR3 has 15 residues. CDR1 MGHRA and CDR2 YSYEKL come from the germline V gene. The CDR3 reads CASSQDTGWADTQYF. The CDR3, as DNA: TGCGCCAGCAGCCAAGATACAGGGTGGGCAGATACGCAGTATTTT.

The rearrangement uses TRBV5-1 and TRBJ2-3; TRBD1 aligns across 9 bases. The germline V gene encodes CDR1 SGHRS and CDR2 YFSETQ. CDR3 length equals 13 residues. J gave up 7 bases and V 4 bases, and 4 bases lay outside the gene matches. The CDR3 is CASSPDRGNTQYF. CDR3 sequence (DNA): TGCGCCAGCAGCCCGGACAGGGGAAATACGCAGTATTTT.

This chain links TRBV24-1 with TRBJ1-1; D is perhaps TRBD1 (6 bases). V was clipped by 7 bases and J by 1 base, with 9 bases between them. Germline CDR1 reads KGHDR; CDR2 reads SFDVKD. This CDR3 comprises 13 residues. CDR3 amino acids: CATRRTANTEAFF. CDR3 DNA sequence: TGTGCCACCAGGAGGACAGCGAACACTGAAGCTTTCTTT.

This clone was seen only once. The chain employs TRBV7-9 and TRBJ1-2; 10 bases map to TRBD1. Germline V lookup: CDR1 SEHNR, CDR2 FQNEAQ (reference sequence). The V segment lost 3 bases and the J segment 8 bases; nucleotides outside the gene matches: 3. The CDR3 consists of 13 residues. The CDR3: CASSFRDRGGYTF. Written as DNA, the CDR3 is TGTGCCAGCAGCTTTCGGGACAGGGGCGGCTACACCTTC.

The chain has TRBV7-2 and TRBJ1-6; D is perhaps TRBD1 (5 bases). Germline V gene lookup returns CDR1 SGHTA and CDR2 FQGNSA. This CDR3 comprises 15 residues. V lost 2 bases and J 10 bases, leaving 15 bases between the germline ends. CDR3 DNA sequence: TGTGCCAGCAGCTTAACGTTCCAGGGTAGATCACCCCTCCACTTT. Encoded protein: CASSLTFQGRSPLHF.

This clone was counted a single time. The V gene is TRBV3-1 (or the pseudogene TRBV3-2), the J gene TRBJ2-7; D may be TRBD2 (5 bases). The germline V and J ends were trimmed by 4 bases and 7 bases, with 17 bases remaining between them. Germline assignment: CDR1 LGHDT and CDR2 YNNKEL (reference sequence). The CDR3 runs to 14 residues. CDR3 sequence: CASSRDYRKLEQYF. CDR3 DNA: TGTGCCAGCAGCCGTGACTACCGCAAGTTGGAGCAGTACTTC.

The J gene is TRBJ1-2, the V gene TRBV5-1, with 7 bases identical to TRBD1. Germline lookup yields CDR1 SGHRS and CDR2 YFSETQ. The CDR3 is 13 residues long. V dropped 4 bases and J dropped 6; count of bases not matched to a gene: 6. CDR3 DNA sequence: TGCGCCAGCAGCAACTACAGGGGTGATGGCTACACCTTC. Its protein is CASSNYRGDGYTF.

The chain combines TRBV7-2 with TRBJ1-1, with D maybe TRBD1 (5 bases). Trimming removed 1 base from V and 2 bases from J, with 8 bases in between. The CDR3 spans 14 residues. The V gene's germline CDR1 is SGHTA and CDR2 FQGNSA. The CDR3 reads CASSLGTTNTEAFF. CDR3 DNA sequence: TGTGCCAGCAGCTTAGGGACAACCAACACTGAAGCTTTCTTT.

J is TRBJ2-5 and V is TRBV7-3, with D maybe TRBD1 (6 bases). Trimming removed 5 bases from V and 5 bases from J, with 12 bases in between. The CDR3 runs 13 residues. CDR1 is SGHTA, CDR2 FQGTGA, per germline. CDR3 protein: CASSQGTLETQYF. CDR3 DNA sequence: TGTGCCAGCAGCCAGGGGACGCTGGAGACCCAGTACTTC.

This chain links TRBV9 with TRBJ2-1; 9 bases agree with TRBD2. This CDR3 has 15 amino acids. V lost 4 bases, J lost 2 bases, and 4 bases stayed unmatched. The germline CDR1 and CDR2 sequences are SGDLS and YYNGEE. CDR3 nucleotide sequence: TGTGCCAGCAGCACCTCTAGCGGGACCTACAATGAGCAGTTCTTC. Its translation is CASSTSSGTYNEQFF. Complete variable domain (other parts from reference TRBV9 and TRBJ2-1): DSGVTQTPKHLITATGQRVTLRCSPRSGDLSVYWYQQSLDQGLQFLIQYYNGEERAKGNILERFSAQQFPDLHSELNLSSLELGDSALYFCASSTSSGTYNEQFFGPGTRLTVL.

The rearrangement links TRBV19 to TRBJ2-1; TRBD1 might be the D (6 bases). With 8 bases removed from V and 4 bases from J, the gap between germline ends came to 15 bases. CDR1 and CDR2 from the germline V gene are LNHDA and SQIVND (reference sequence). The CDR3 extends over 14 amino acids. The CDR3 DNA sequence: TGTGCCAGTGCGGACAGAGAAGTATACAATGAGCAGTTCTTC. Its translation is CASADREVYNEQFF.

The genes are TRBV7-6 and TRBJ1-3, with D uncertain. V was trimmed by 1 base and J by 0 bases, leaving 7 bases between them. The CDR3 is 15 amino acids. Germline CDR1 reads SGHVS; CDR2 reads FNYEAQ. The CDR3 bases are TGTGCCAGCAGCTTAGACCCTAGCTCTGGAAACACCATATATTTT. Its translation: CASSLDPSSGNTIYF.

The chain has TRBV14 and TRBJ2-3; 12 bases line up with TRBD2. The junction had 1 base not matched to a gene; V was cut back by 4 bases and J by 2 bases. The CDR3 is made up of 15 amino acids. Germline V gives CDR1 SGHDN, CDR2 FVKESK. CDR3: CASSPSGGVTDTQYF. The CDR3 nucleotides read TGTGCCAGCAGCCCTAGCGGGGGGGTCACAGATACGCAGTATTTT.